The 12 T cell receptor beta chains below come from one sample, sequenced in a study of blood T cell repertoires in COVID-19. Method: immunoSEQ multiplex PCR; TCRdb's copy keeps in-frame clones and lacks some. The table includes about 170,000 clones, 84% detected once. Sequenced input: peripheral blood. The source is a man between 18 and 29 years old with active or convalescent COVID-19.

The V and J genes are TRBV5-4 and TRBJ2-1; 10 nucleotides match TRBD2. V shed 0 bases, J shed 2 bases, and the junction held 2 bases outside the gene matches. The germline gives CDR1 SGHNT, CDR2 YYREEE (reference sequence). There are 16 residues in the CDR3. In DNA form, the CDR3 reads TGTGCCAGCAGCTTGGGTACTAGCGGGGCCTACAATGAGCAGTTCTTC. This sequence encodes CASSLGTSGAYNEQFF.

CDR3 coding DNA: TGTGCCAGTAGTAATGCAGACCTATTGACTAACACTGAAGCTTTCTTT. Its translation: CASSNADLLTNTEAFF. The V and J genes are TRBV19 and TRBJ1-1; D call uncertain. Germline V gene sequence: CDR1 LNHDA, CDR2 SQIVND (reference sequence). V was pared by 4 bases and J by 2 bases, with 17 bases between. The CDR3 totals 16 residues.

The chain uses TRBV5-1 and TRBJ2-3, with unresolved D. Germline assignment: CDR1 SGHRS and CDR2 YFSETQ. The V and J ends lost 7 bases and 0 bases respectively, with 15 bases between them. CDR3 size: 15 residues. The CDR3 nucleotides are TGCGCCAGCTCCCCCAGGTCAGAAAGCACAGATACGCAGTATTTT. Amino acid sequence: CASSPRSESTDTQYF.

CDR3 bases: TGTGCCAGCAGATCAATTAGGACAGGGGGTAGAAACGAGCAGTACTTC. Translating it yields CASRSIRTGGRNEQYF. The chain employs TRBV28 and TRBJ2-7, with 10 nucleotides matching TRBD1. Germline V gene sequence: CDR1 MDHEN, CDR2 SYDVKM. This CDR3 is 16 amino acids long. The J segment lost 5 bases and the V segment lost 6 bases, leaving 13 bases of the junction unmatched. Filled out from reference TRBV28 and TRBJ2-7, the complete variable domain reads DVKVTQSSRYLVKRTGEKVFLECVQDMDHENMFWYRQDPGLGLRLIYFSYDVKMKEKGDIPEGYSVSREKKERFSLILESASTNQTSMYLCASRSIRTGGRNEQYFGPGTRLTVT.

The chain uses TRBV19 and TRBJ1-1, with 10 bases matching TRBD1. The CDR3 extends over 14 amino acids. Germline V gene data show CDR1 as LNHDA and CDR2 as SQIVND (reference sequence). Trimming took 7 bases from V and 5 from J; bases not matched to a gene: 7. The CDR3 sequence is CASTPDRGETEAFF. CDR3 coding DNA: TGTGCCAGTACCCCGGACAGGGGGGAAACTGAAGCTTTCTTT.

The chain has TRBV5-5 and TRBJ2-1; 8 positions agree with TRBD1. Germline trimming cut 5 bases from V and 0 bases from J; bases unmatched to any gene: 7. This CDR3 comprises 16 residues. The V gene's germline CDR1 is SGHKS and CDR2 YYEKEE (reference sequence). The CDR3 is CASSRQGKSSYNEQFF. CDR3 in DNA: TGTGCCAGCAGTCGACAGGGGAAAAGCTCCTACAATGAGCAGTTCTTC.

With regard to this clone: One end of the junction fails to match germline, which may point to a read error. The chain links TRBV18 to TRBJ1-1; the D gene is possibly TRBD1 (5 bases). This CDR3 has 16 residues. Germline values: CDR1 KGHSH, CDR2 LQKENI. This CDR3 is CASSPRDLVQNTEAFF. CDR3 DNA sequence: TGTGCCAGCTCTCCACGGGACTTAGTCCAGAACACTGAAGCTTTCTTT.

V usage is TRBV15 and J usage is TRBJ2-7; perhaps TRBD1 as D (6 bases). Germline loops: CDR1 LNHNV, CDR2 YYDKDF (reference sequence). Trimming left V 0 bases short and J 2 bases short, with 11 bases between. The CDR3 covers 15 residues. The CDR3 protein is CATSRDRQAPYEQYF. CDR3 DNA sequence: TGTGCCACCAGCAGAGACCGACAGGCCCCCTACGAGCAGTACTTC.

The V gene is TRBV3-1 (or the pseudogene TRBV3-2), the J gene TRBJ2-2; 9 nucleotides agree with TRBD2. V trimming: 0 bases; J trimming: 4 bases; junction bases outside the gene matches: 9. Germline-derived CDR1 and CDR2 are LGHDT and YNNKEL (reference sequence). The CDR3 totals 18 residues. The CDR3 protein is CASSQDWGSGRVTGELFF. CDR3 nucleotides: TGTGCCAGCAGCCAAGACTGGGGTAGCGGGAGAGTCACCGGGGAGCTGTTTTTT.

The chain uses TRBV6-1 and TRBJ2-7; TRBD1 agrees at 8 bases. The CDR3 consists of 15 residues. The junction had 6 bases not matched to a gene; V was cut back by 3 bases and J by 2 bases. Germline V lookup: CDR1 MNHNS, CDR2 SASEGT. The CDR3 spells CASSDDSGGPYEQYF. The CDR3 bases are TGTGCCAGCAGTGATGATTCAGGGGGCCCCTACGAGCAGTACTTC.

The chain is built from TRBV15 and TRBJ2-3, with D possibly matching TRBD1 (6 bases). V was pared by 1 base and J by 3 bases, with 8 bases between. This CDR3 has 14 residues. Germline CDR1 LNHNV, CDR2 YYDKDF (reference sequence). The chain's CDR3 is CATSRVGGTDTQYF. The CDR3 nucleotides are TGTGCCACCAGCAGAGTAGGGGGTACAGATACGCAGTATTTT.

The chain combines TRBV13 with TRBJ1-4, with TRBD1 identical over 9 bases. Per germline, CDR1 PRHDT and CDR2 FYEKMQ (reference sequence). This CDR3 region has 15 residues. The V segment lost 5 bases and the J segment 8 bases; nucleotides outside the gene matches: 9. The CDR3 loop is CASSLYRGRREKLFF. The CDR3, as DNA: TGTGCCAGCAGCCTCTACAGGGGGCGACGGGAAAAACTGTTTTTT.